The 5 T cell receptor beta chains below come from one sample, sequenced in a study of blood T cell repertoires in COVID-19. Generated by immunoSEQ multiplex PCR, the TCRdb table keeps only in-frame clones and is missing some. The sample carries over 100,000 clones, about 72% recorded once. The sequenced sample consisted of peripheral blood. Receptors were obtained from a woman aged 65 to 85 with acute or convalescent COVID-19.

The chain couples TRBV21-1 to TRBJ1-3; TRBD1 is taken as the D call from the table, unchecked against the DNA. TRBV21-1 is a pseudogene. The CDR3 contains 19 residues. In DNA, the CDR3 is TGTGCCAGCACCATCCGGGGTGACAGGGCGGAGAAGTCTGGAAACACCATATATTTT. Protein sequence: CASTIRGDRAEKSGNTIYF.

This sequence joins TRBV2 and TRBJ2-2; 8 bases agree with TRBD2. CDR3 length equals 15 residues. Trimming at V came to 7 bases and at J to 0 bases, leaving 4 bases not matched to a gene. Germline V CDR1 and CDR2: SNHLY, FYNNEI. DNA for the CDR3: TGTGCCAGCAAAACGGGACTAGCGAACACCGGGGAGCTGTTTTTT. Translating gives CASKTGLANTGELFF. Complete variable domain (other parts from reference TRBV2 and TRBJ2-2): EPEVTQTPSHQVTQMGQEVILRCVPISNHLYFYWYRQILGQKVEFLVSFYNNEISEKSEIFDDQFSVERPDGSNFTLKIRSTKLEDSAMYFCASKTGLANTGELFFGEGSRLTVL.

CDR3 DNA sequence: TGTGCCATCAGTGAGTCGACAGGGGGCGCGGGGGGCTACACCTTC. Translating it yields CAISESTGGAGGYTF. The V call is TRBV10-3, the J call TRBJ1-2; 10 bases line up with TRBD1. Per germline, CDR1 ENHRY and CDR2 SYGVKD. V lost 0 bases, J lost 8 bases, and 6 bases stayed unmatched. This CDR3 comprises 15 residues.

The CDR3 DNA reads TGTGCCAGCAGCTTAGCGGTAGTACAGGGAGAAAAACTGTTTTTT. Protein product: CASSLAVVQGEKLFF. The chain has TRBV7-2 and TRBJ1-4; a possible D gene is TRBD1 (6 bases). In germline, CDR1 is SGHTA, CDR2 FQGNSA. The CDR3 spans 15 residues. The V end was cut by 0 bases, the J end by 8 bases, with 13 bases between.

V is TRBV4-3 and J is TRBJ1-2; possibly TRBD1 for D (5 bases). The V end lost 0 bases, the J end lost 5 bases, and 13 bases lay between the germline ends. This CDR3 is 15 amino acids long. The germline V gene encodes CDR1 LGHNA and CDR2 YSLEER. CDR3 nucleotide sequence: TGCGCCAGCAGCCAAGAGCCCGGACAAGGATATGGCTACACCTTC. Translating gives CASSQEPGQGYGYTF.